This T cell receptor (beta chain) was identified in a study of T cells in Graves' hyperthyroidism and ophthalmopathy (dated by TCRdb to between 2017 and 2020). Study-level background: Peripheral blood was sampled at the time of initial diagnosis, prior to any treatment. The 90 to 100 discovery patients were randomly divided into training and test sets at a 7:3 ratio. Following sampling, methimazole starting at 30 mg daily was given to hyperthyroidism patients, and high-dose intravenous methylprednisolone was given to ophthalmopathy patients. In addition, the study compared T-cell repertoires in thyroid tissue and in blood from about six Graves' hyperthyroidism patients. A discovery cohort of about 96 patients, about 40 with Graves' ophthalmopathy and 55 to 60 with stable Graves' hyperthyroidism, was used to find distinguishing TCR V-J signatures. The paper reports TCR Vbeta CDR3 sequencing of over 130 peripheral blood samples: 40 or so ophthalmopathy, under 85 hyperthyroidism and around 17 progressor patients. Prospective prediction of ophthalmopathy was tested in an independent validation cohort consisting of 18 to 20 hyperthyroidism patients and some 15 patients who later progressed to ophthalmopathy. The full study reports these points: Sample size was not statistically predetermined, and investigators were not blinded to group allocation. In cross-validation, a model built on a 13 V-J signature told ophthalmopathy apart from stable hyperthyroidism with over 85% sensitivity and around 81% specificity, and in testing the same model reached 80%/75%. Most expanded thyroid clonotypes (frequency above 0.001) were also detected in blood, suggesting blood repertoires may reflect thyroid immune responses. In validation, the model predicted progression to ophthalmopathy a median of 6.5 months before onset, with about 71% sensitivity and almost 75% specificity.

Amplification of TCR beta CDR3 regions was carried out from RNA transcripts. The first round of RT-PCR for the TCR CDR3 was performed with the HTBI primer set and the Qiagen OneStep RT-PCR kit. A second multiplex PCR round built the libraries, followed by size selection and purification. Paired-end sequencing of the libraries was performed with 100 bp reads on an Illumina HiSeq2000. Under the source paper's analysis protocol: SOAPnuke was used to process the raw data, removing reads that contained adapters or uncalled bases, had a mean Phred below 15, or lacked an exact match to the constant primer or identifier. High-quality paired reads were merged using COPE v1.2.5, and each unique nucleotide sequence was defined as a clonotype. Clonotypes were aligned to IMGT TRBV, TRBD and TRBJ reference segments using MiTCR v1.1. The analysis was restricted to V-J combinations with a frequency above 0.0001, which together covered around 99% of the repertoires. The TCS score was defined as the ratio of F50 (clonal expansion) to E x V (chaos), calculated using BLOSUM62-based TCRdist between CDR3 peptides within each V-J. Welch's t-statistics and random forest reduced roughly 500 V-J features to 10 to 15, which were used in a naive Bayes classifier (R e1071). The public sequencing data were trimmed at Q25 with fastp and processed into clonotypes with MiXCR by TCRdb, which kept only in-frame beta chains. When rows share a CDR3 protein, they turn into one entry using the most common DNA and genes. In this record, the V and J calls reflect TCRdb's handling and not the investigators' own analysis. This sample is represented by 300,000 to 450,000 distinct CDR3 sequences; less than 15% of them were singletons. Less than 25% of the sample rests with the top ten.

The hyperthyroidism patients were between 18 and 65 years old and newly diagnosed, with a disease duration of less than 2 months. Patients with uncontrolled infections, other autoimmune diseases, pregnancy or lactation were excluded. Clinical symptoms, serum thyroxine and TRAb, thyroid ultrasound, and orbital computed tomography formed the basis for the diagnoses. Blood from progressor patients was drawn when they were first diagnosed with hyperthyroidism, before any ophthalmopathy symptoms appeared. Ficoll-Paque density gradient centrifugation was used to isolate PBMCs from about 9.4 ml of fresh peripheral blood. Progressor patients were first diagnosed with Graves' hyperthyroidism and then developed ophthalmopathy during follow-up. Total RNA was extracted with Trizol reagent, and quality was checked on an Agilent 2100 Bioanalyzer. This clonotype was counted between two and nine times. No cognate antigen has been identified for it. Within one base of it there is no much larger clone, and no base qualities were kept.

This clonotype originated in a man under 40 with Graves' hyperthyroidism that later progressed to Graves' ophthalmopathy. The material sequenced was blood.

The base sequence is TGCAGCGTTCGCGAGAGCGCACAGACCCAGTACTTC. This yields the protein CSVRESAQTQYF. In this chain, TRBV29-1 is recombined with TRBJ2-5, with the D gene too uncertain to name. Trimming removed 5 bases from V and 6 bases from J, leaving 13 bases between the germline ends. The CDR3 starts with the cysteine, ends with the phenylalanine, and has 12 residues. The retained sequence is limited to the CDR3, 36 bases, with the frame set at the first base. The germline V gene sets CDR1 to SQVTM and CDR2 to ANQGSEA.